The 29 T cell receptor beta chains given below trace back to one sample, sequenced in a study of early T cells in non-severe SARS-CoV-2 infection. TCRdb fed the 5' RACE reads into MiXCR, producing one record per CDR3 protein. The sample has fewer than 35,000 distinct CDR3 sequences; roughly 6.6% are singletons. The sample consisted of whole blood. The source of these receptors is an adult who was a healthcare worker with PCR-confirmed SARS-CoV-2 infection or an uninfected control (not recorded which).

The J gene is TRBJ2-3, the V gene TRBV6-6, with 9 bases that match TRBD2. Germline V gene sequence: CDR1 MNHNY, CDR2 SVGAGI (reference sequence). The CDR3 totals 17 residues. V gave up 8 bases and J gave up 0 bases; unmatched junction bases: 12. The CDR3, as DNA: TGTGCCAGCCAGGGACTGCGACTAGCGGTGAGCACAGATACGCAGTATTTT. This gives the protein CASQGLRLAVSTDTQYF.

This clonotype was counted ten times or more. This chain joins TRBV5-4 and TRBJ1-1; the match to TRBD1 covers 7 bases. Trimming at V came to 0 bases and at J to 11 bases, leaving 4 bases not matched to a gene. Germline CDR1 reads SGHNT; CDR2 reads YYREEE (reference sequence). The CDR3 is 12 amino acids. The CDR3 DNA reads as TGTGCCAGCAGCTTGGGGGACAGTGGGGCTTTCTTT. Translated, it gives CASSLGDSGAFF.

The chain combines TRBV28 with TRBJ2-3; D possibly uses TRBD1 or TRBD2 (5 bases each). Germline V CDR1 and CDR2: MDHEN, SYDVKM. CDR3 size: 15 residues. Trimming stripped 5 bases from V and 4 bases from J, with 16 bases between. CDR3 amino acids: CASSPFRGGADTQYF. The CDR3 region has the DNA TGTGCCAGCAGTCCTTTTCGGGGCGGCGCAGATACGCAGTATTTT.

The genes are TRBV25-1 and TRBJ1-3; 7 nucleotides line up with TRBD1. Germline CDR1 and CDR2: MGHDK and SYGVNS. The CDR3 totals 17 residues. V lost 4 bases, J lost 1 base, and 10 bases stayed unmatched. CDR3 nucleotides: TGTGCCAGCAGTGCCCCGACAGGGTCTAGTTCTGGAAACACCATATATTTT. Protein: CASSAPTGSSSGNTIYF. The full variable domain, its missing parts supplied by reference TRBV25-1 and TRBJ1-3, is EADIYQTPRYLVIGTGKKITLECSQTMGHDKMYWYQQDPGMELHLIHYSYGVNSTEKGDLSSESTVSRIRTEHFPLTLESARPSHTSQYLCASSAPTGSSSGNTIYFGEGSWLTVV.

Many counts were recorded for this clonotype. The chain combines TRBV7-4 with TRBJ2-1, with TRBD2 as a possible D gene (6 bases). CDR3 length: 15 amino acids. Trimming stripped 5 bases from V and 9 bases from J, with 20 bases between. CDR1 and CDR2 (germline): SGHVT, SQSDAQ. CDR3: CASSPPGTRPGEQFF. For the CDR3, the DNA is TGTGCCAGCAGCCCCCCTGGGACTCGCCCAGGTGAGCAGTTCTTC.

This clonotype has only a few counts. The chain recombines TRBV3-1 with TRBJ2-6; no clear D gene. The CDR3 has 14 amino acids. Trimming removed 5 bases from V and 4 bases from J, with 9 bases in between. Germline V gene data show CDR1 as LGHDT and CDR2 as YNNKEL (reference sequence). CDR3 bases: TGTGCCAGCAGCGGAAGGTCCGGGGCCAACGTCCTGACTTTC. This gives the protein CASSGRSGANVLTF. Filled out from reference TRBV3-1 and TRBJ2-6, the complete variable domain reads DTAVSQTPKYLVTQMGNDKSIKCEQNLGHDTMYWYKQDSKKFLKIMFSYNNKELIINETVPNRFSPKSPDKAHLNLHINSLELGDSAVYFCASSGRSGANVLTFGAGSRLTVL.

This clonotype was counted at least ten times. The CDR3 DNA is TGTGCCAGCAGTTATTACCCTCCGGGACTAGCGGGAGGGACAGGTACAGATACGCAGTATTTT. It is translated as CASSYYPPGLAGGTGTDTQYF. The genes are TRBV27 and TRBJ2-3; TRBD2 matches at 16 bases. The CDR3 runs to 21 residues. Looked up from germline, CDR1 is MNHEY and CDR2 is SMNVEV (reference sequence). V lost 4 bases, J lost 3 bases, and 16 bases stayed unmatched.

This clonotype has a count of ten or more. V usage is TRBV28 and J usage is TRBJ2-7; 7 positions agree with TRBD1. The CDR3 runs to 13 residues. The V gene's germline CDR1 is MDHEN and CDR2 SYDVKM. The ends lost 6 bases at V and 1 base at J; junction bases unmatched: 3. CDR3 nucleotide sequence: TGTGCCAGCAGCGGGACAGTTTCCTACGAGCAGTACTTC. It yields the protein CASSGTVSYEQYF.

To note about this clonotype: A much larger clone differs from this one at a single base, so this may be a read error. The gene calls are TRBV5-5 and TRBJ1-4; TRBD1 matches at 8 bases. CDR3 length: 14 residues. The V and J ends lost 2 bases and 8 bases, in that order; junction bases with no gene match: 5. Per the germline V gene, CDR1 is SGHKS and CDR2 is YYEKEE (reference sequence). In DNA form, the CDR3 reads TGTGCCAGCAGCTTTCCAGGGGGCTCCGAAAAACTGTTTTTT. It translates to CASSFPGGSEKLFF.

This clonotype was detected many times. The genes are TRBV11-3 and TRBJ2-1, with D unresolved. Germline assignment: CDR1 SGHNT and CDR2 YENEEA. The V end was cut by 1 base, the J end by 7 bases, with 17 bases between. The CDR3 covers 16 residues. The CDR3 DNA sequence: TGTGCCAGCAGCTTAGGTGAGCAGACTTACCAGAATGAGCAGTTCTTC. Its protein is CASSLGEQTYQNEQFF.

This clonotype was recorded at least ten times. This chain connects TRBV7-2 to TRBJ2-7, with TRBD1 identical over 7 bases. V shed 5 bases, J shed 0 bases, and the junction held 7 bases outside the gene matches. The CDR3 runs 15 residues. The germline gives CDR1 SGHTA, CDR2 FQGNSA. The CDR3 is CASSLVGDSSYEQYF. The CDR3 bases are TGTGCCAGCAGCCTCGTAGGGGACAGCTCCTACGAGCAGTACTTC. Full variable domain (remainder filled in from reference TRBV7-2 and TRBJ2-7): GAGVSQSPSNKVTEKGKDVELRCDPISGHTALYWYRQSLGQGLEFLIYFQGNSAPDKSGLPSDRFSAERTGGSVSTLTIQRTQQEDSAVYLCASSLVGDSSYEQYFGPGTRLTVT.

This clonotype was counted ten times or more. The chain has TRBV12-2 and TRBJ2-7; TRBD1 reflects the table's D call only, with no check against the DNA. TRBV12-2 is deemed a pseudogene. CDR3 size: 15 residues. CDR3 bases: TGTGCAAGTCGCCATAGGGGAAAGGGGGCCCACGAGCAGTACTTC. This encodes CASRHRGKGAHEQYF.

The rearrangement joins TRBV14 to TRBJ2-3; D gene uncertain. The V and J ends lost 3 bases and 9 bases respectively, with 7 bases between them. The CDR3 has 11 residues. CDR1 and CDR2 (germline): SGHDN, FVKESK. The CDR3 reads CASSQWYTQYF. CDR3 nucleotides: TGTGCCAGCAGCCAGTGGTACACGCAGTATTTT.

This clonotype has ten or more counts. The chain employs TRBV20-1 and TRBJ2-3; 16 bases align to TRBD2. The ends lost 6 bases at V and 4 bases at J; junction bases unmatched: 1. In germline, CDR1 is DFQATT, CDR2 SNEGSKA (reference sequence). The CDR3 consists of 14 residues. The CDR3 protein is CSAGLAGGPDTQYF. The CDR3 DNA is TGCAGTGCGGGACTAGCGGGAGGGCCAGATACGCAGTATTTT.

Within the sample, this clonotype is medium-sized (0.01 to 0.1%). The rearrangement uses TRBV6-5 and TRBJ2-7, with 8 bases lining up with TRBD1. The CDR3 is 15 amino acids. Germline CDR1 MNHEY, CDR2 SVGAGI. The ends lost 6 bases at V and 0 bases at J; junction bases unmatched: 7. The CDR3 bases are TGTGCCAGCAGACCCGGACAGGGCGTCTCCTACGAGCAGTACTTC. This gives the protein CASRPGQGVSYEQYF.

This clonotype has at least ten counts. The chain recombines TRBV5-6 with TRBJ1-1; the D gene is possibly TRBD1 (5 bases). This CDR3 has 17 amino acids. V was trimmed by 2 bases and J by 1 base, leaving 18 bases between them. Germline loops: CDR1 SGHDT, CDR2 YYEEEE. CDR3 sequence reads: CASSLLGGSLSNTEAFF. The CDR3 DNA sequence: TGTGCCAGCAGCTTATTGGGGGGTTCTCTGTCGAACACTGAAGCTTTCTTT.

This clonotype was found many times. J is TRBJ2-7 and V is TRBV12-3 or TRBV12-4; no firm D call. The CDR3 extends over 12 amino acids. V lost 6 bases to trimming and J lost 4 bases, with 10 bases between them. CDR3 nucleotides: TGTGCCAGCAGCCAGACCGGGTACGAGCAGTACTTC. The encoded protein is CASSQTGYEQYF.

In this sample, this clonotype turned up many times. The chain has TRBV20-1 and TRBJ2-3, with 10 bases that match TRBD2. From germline, CDR1 is DFQATT and CDR2 SNEGSKA (reference sequence). The length of the CDR3 is 15 residues. The trim removed 7 bases at V and 6 bases at J, leaving 13 bases unmatched. Here the CDR3 DNA reads TGCAGTGTTCTAATCGGCCAACTAGCGGGGGATACGCAGTATTTT. Protein sequence: CSVLIGQLAGDTQYF.

This clonotype has at least ten counts. V and J are TRBV29-1 and TRBJ2-7; no firm D call. Looked up from germline, CDR1 is SQVTM and CDR2 is ANQGSEA. The CDR3 has 11 residues. V was shortened by 4 bases and J by 7 bases, with 11 bases between the two germline ends. The CDR3 spells CSVVGDGEQYF. CDR3 coding DNA: TGCAGCGTTGTTGGGGATGGGGAGCAGTACTTC.

In this sample, this clonotype turned up many times. This chain uses TRBV18 with TRBJ1-4; no firm D call. V was clipped by 5 bases and J by 5 bases, with 15 bases between them. The CDR3 loop spans 15 amino acids. Germline assignment: CDR1 KGHSH and CDR2 LQKENI. The CDR3 DNA reads TGTGCCAGCTCAACTAGGACGGGGAACAATGAAAAACTGTTTTTT. As protein: CASSTRTGNNEKLFF. Full variable domain (outside the CDR3, taken from reference TRBV18 and TRBJ1-4): NAGVMQNPRHLVRRRGQEARLRCSPMKGHSHVYWYRQLPEEGLKFMVYLQKENIIDESGMPKERFSAEFPKEGPSILRIQQVVRGDSAAYFCASSTRTGNNEKLFFGSGTQLSVL.

This clonotype has at least ten counts. V is TRBV29-1 and J is TRBJ2-5; 11 nucleotides line up with TRBD2. V was pared by 2 bases and J by 1 base, with 21 bases of the junction left unmatched. This CDR3 is built from 21 residues. In germline, CDR1 is SQVTM, CDR2 ANQGSEA. Here the CDR3 DNA reads TGCAGCGTTGAAACAGGACTGACCGGGACTAGCGGCAACAATTTCCAAGAGACCCAGTACTTC. Amino acids: CSVETGLTGTSGNNFQETQYF.

This clonotype counts as medium-sized (0.01 to 0.1%). V usage is TRBV28 and J usage is TRBJ2-1, with 8 bases that match TRBD2. CDR1 is MDHEN, CDR2 SYDVKM, per germline. The CDR3 is 15 amino acids. With V trimmed by 7 bases and J by 5 bases, 10 bases remained unmatched. The CDR3 nucleotides are TGTGCCAGCACCCTCTCGAGCGGGAGCAACAATGAGCAGTTCTTC. Translation gives CASTLSSGSNNEQFF.

This clonotype was counted many times. The chain carries TRBV19 and TRBJ1-4; D is ambiguous. Germline assignment: CDR1 LNHDA and CDR2 SQIVND (reference sequence). Trimming left V 5 bases short and J 3 bases short, with 7 bases between. This CDR3 contains 13 residues. The CDR3 reads CASSFGPNEKLFF. The CDR3 DNA is TGTGCCAGTAGTTTCGGACCTAATGAAAAACTGTTTTTT.

In its sample, this clonotype was seen many times. The chain combines TRBV10-1 with TRBJ1-1, with TRBD1 as a possible D gene (6 bases). Germline loops: CDR1 WNHNN, CDR2 SYGVQD (reference sequence). Between the trimmed V and J ends, which lost 5 bases and 5 bases, there was a span of 27 bases. The CDR3 runs to 18 residues. The CDR3: CASSSIKGGRGLETEAFF. The CDR3 nucleotides read TGCGCCAGCAGTTCGATTAAGGGGGGGCGCGGATTGGAGACTGAAGCTTTCTTT.

This clonotype was detected many times. This chain uses TRBV6-4 with TRBJ2-1; no clear D. Trimming stripped 5 bases from V and 1 base from J, with 15 bases between. The germline V gene has CDR1 MRHNA and CDR2 SNTAGT. The length of the CDR3 is 16 residues. CDR3 sequence reads: CASSPLLVLSYNEQFF. For the CDR3, the DNA is TGTGCCAGCAGTCCCCTTCTAGTTTTATCCTACAATGAGCAGTTCTTC.

This clonotype was observed a handful of times. This CDR3 reads CASSIRGVGGNTIYF. CDR3 nucleotides: TGTGCCAGCAGTATACGAGGGGTAGGAGGAAACACCATATATTTT. This chain links TRBV28 with TRBJ1-3; TRBD1 might be the D (5 bases). This CDR3 has 15 amino acids. Trimming took 5 bases from V and 4 from J, leaving 15 bases between them. Germline CDR1 MDHEN, CDR2 SYDVKM.

Many counts were recorded for this clonotype. The chain recombines TRBV24-1 with TRBJ1-1; D gene unclear. Germline CDR1 is KGHDR and CDR2 is SFDVKD. With 6 bases removed from V and 6 bases from J, the gap between germline ends came to 10 bases. This CDR3 contains 12 residues. The DNA for the CDR3 is TGTGCCACCAGTAACCCCCGGGCTGAAGCTTTCTTT. It is translated as CATSNPRAEAFF.

This clonotype was counted between two and nine times. The chain combines TRBV28 with TRBJ2-5; possibly TRBD2 for D (5 bases). This CDR3 is built from 15 residues. The germline V and J ends were trimmed by 2 bases and 5 bases, with 15 bases remaining between them. The germline gives CDR1 MDHEN, CDR2 SYDVKM. The CDR3: CASSLGPPTGETQYF. CDR3 bases: TGTGCCAGCAGTTTAGGACCCCCGACGGGGGAGACCCAGTACTTC.

This clonotype appeared many times. The J gene is TRBJ2-7, the V gene TRBV7-8, with D unclear. The CDR3 totals 14 residues. V was cut by 5 bases and J by 3 bases, with 14 bases left in between. In germline, CDR1 is SGHVS, CDR2 FQNEAQ. The CDR3 is CASSVGKMGYEQYF. In nucleotides, the CDR3 is TGTGCCAGCAGCGTGGGCAAAATGGGCTACGAGCAGTACTTC.